The 11 T cell receptor beta chains below were found in one sample sequenced in a study of prognosis after radiotherapy for stage I lung cancer (dated by TCRdb to the early 2020s). TCRdb names Illumina HiSeq 3000 as the instrument used. The TCR beta CDR3 region was amplified from genomic DNA by two rounds of multiplex PCR. The first PCR round used primers specific to each TRBV and TRBJ gene, with sequences filed in Chinese patent CN105087789A. TCRdb applied fastp at Q25 and MiXCR to the public reads, then kept only in-frame beta chains. CDR3 protein sequences are deduplicated, and each keeps its most common genes and DNA. The sample table holds about 14,000 distinct CDR3 sequences, of which just under 30% were seen once. Clones ranked in the top ten supply 13% of the sample. Sequencing was performed on PBMCs, taken before or after stereotactic body radiation therapy (not recorded which). These receptors were taken from a donor aged 50 or older with non-small cell lung cancer.

The V call is TRBV27, the J call TRBJ2-1, with 14 bases fitting TRBD2. Germline CDR1 is MNHEY and CDR2 is SMNVEV (reference sequence). V was pared by 1 base and J by 7 bases, with 6 bases of the junction left unmatched. CDR3 size: 17 residues. The CDR3 spells CASSLLTSGGAENEQFF. CDR3 nucleotides: TGTGCCAGCAGTTTATTGACTAGCGGGGGGGCCGAGAATGAGCAGTTCTTC.

This clonotype was counted at least ten times. The genes are TRBV6-2 or TRBV6-3 and TRBJ2-4, with D possibly being TRBD1 (5 bases). V was trimmed by 4 bases and J by 0 bases, leaving 7 bases between them. From germline, CDR1 is MNHEY and CDR2 SVGEGT. The CDR3 totals 14 residues. CDR3 in amino acids: CASSSDIAKNIQYF. In nucleotides, the CDR3 is TGTGCCAGCAGTTCGGACATAGCCAAAAACATTCAGTACTTC.

This clonotype was seen a few times. Since a far larger clone is one base different, this is likely a read error. V gene TRBV15 combines with J gene TRBJ2-5; D is perhaps TRBD2 (5 bases). This CDR3 has 13 residues. Looked up from germline, CDR1 is LNHNV and CDR2 is YYDKDF (reference sequence). The CDR3 protein is CATSRAGFSERFF. CDR3 in DNA: TGTGCCACCAGCAGAGCCGGGTTTAGTGAGCGGTTCTTC.

Concerning this clonotype: A far larger clone differs by one base, so this is likely a read error. The chain is built from TRBV7-8 and TRBJ2-3; 7 bases fit TRBD2. This CDR3 region has 15 residues. V was clipped by 6 bases and J by 4 bases; unmatched bases: 10. Germline-derived CDR1 and CDR2 are SGHVS and FQNEAQ. This CDR3 reads CASSDRLALSDTQYF. The CDR3 region has the DNA TGTGCCAGCAGTGACCGACTAGCACTATCAGATACGCAGTATTTT.

This clonotype was seen repeatedly, ten times or more. This chain uses TRBV7-9 with TRBJ2-3, with D perhaps TRBD2 (6 bases). Trimming removed 8 bases from V and 6 bases from J, with 24 bases in between. Germline CDR1 SEHNR, CDR2 FQNEAQ (reference sequence). This CDR3 has 16 residues. The CDR3 here is CASQTKQSGLPDTQYF. The CDR3 bases are TGTGCCAGCCAGACTAAGCAGAGCGGGTTACCGGATACGCAGTATTTT.

Turning to this clonotype: It differs at one base from a far larger clone, so likely a read error. The chain is built from TRBV6-5 and TRBJ2-1; 8 positions match TRBD2. Unmatched junction bases numbered 12, after V lost 8 bases and J lost 6 bases. The CDR3 runs to 15 residues. Germline-derived CDR1 and CDR2 are MNHEY and SVGAGI. CDR3 sequence: CASALRGGTGNEQFF. DNA of the CDR3: TGTGCCAGCGCTTTGCGCGGGGGGACTGGCAATGAGCAGTTCTTC.

This clonotype was seen repeatedly, ten times or more. The chain joins TRBV28 to TRBJ1-2; D gene unclear. V lost 1 base to trimming and J lost 6 bases, with 9 bases between them. The CDR3 has 13 residues. Germline CDR1 and CDR2: MDHEN and SYDVKM. In DNA form, the CDR3 reads TGTGCCAGCAGTTTATACACAGTAAATGGCTACACCTTC. Its translation is CASSLYTVNGYTF.

A note on this clonotype: A clone one base away is much larger, so this may be a read error. The J gene is TRBJ2-5, the V gene TRBV15, with TRBD1 matching over 8 bases. Germline trimming cut 2 bases from V and 8 bases from J; bases unmatched to any gene: 10. The CDR3 extends over 15 amino acids. Germline V gene lookup returns CDR1 LNHNV and CDR2 YYDKDF (reference sequence). The CDR3 is CATSRRTGRRDTQYF. DNA of the CDR3: TGTGCCACCAGCAGACGGACAGGGAGGCGGGATACCCAGTACTTC.

Concerning this clonotype: Its ends do not fully match the called genes, so a read error is possible. The chain carries TRBV28 and TRBJ2-5; the D gene is possibly TRBD2 (5 bases). This CDR3 is built from 12 residues. Germline CDR1 and CDR2: MDHEN and SYDVKM. The CDR3 DNA follows: TGTGCCAGCAGACTTCTTTGGGAGACCCAGAACTTC. Its translation is CASRLLWETQNF. The full variable domain, its missing parts supplied by reference TRBV28 and TRBJ2-5, is DVKVTQSSRYLVKRTGEKVFLECVQDMDHENMFWYRQDPGLGLRLIYFSYDVKMKEKGDIPEGYSVSREKKERFSLILESASTNQTSMYLCASRLLWETQNFGPGTRLLVL.

This clonotype appeared many times. This sequence joins TRBV6-5 and TRBJ2-1; no definite D call. Trimming shortened V by 3 bases and J by 10 bases, and 13 bases separated the two germline ends. The germline gives CDR1 MNHEY, CDR2 SVGAGI. This CDR3 contains 13 residues. Written as DNA, the CDR3 is TGTGCCAGCAGTTATACACCGGACGGGGAGCAGTTCTTC. Amino acid sequence: CASSYTPDGEQFF.

This clonotype was detected ten times or more. A junction end diverges from the germline sequence, so it may reflect a read error. This chain joins TRBV2 and TRBJ2-1; TRBD2 is a possible D gene (6 bases). Looked up from germline, CDR1 is SNHLY and CDR2 is FYNNEI. The CDR3 is 14 residues long. The chain's CDR3 is CASRRDAGNNKQFF. The DNA of the CDR3 is TGTGCCAGCAGGCGGGACGCCGGGAACAATAAGCAGTTCTTC.